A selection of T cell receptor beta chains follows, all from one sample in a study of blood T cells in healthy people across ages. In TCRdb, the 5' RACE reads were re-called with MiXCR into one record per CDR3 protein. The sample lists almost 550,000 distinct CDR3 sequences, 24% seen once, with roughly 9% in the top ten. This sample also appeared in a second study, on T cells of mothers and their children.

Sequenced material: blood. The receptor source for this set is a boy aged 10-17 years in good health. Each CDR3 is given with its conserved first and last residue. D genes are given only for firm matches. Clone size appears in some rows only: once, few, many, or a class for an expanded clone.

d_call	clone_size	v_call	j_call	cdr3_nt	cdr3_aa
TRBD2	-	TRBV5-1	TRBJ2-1	TGCGCCAGCAGCTTGACTAGCGGGGGGGCCAGTTCCAATGAGCAGTTCTTC	CASSLTSGGASSNEQFF
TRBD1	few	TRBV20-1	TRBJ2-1	TGCAGTGCTAGACGACAGGGCGGACACAATGAGCAGTTCTTC	CSARRQGGHNEQFF
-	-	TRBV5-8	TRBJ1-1	TGTGCCAGCAGCCCCGGGGGTGGACACCTGAACACTAAAGCTTTCTTT	CASSPGGGHLNTKAFF
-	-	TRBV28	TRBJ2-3	TGTGCCAGCAGTTTTCTCGGGAGCAGAACAGATACGCAGTATTTT	CASSFLGSRTDTQYF
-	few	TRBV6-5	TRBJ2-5	TGTGCCAGCAGTTCTGACCCCGGGGAGCAGTACTTC	CASSSDPGEQYF
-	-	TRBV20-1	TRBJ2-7	TGCAGTGCTCATTCGGGACACCGCTACGAGCAGTACTTC	CSAHSGHRYEQYF
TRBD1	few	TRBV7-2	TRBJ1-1	TGTGCCAGCAGCATCCTACAGGGGCCCACTGAAGCTTTCTTT	CASSILQGPTEAFF
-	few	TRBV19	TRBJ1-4	TGTGCCAGTAGTATAGATCGACGTAAAGCAGGGGCGTTTGAAAAACTGTTTTTT	CASSIDRRKAGAFEKLFF
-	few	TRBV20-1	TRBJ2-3	TGCAGTGCTAGAAACCTGAGAACAGGGAACACAGATACGCAGTATTTT	CSARNLRTGNTDTQYF
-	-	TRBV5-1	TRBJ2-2	TGCGCCAGCGCCGTTAGGCTGAACACCGGGGAGCTGTTTTTT	CASAVRLNTGELFF
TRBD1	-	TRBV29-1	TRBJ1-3	TGCAGCGCCCAAAAGGACAGGGACTCTGGAAACACCATATATTTT	CSAQKDRDSGNTIYF
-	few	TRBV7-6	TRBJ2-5	TGTGCCAGCAGCCACGGGACGTCGGGCGAGACCCAGTACTTC	CASSHGTSGETQYF
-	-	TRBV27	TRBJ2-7	TGTGCCAGCAGACCAATAGGGCCGTACGAGCAGTACTTC	CASRPIGPYEQYF
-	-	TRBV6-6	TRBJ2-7	TGTGCCAGCGCAGGGCGGGAGCAGTACTTC	CASAGREQYF
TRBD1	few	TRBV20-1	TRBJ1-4	TGCAGTGCCCAAGGGACAGGGGGCGCGACTAATGAAAAACTGTTTTTT	CSAQGTGGATNEKLFF
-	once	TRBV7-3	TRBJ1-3	TGTGCCAGCAGCCCCGAGTGGGGGCTTAATGGAAACACCATATATTTT	CASSPEWGLNGNTIYF
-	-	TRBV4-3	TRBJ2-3	TGCGCCAGCAGCCAAGGGCTGGAAGGGACGCAGTATTTT	CASSQGLEGTQYF
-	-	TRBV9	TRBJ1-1	TGTGCCAGCAGCGTAGTTAGTCGGAGGGACACTGAAGCTTTCTTT	CASSVVSRRDTEAFF
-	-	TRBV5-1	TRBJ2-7	TGCGCCAGCAGCCCCAGGTTTGAGTCGCCGTCGCAGTACTTC	CASSPRFESPSQYF